This T cell receptor (beta chain) was recovered during a study of CD8 T cells in Susac syndrome. Findings and caveats of the study: The study admitted that it had a relatively small number of individuals in its TCR sequencing and HLA analysis.

Notes on this clonotype: Antigen: not known.

CD8+ and CD4+ T cells taken from blood had their TCR beta sequenced. TEMRA cells were FACS-enriched, while CD8+ and CD4+ T cells were negatively isolated. The germline V gene encodes CDR1 MGHDK and CDR2 SYGVNS. The CDR3 is 18 amino acids. V was pared by 4 bases and J by 3 bases, with 15 bases of the junction left unmatched. RNA in amounts of roughly 0.45 to 1 ug was reverse transcribed with random hexamers. The amplification used immunoSEQ multiplex PCR on TCR beta CDR3; it spanned 54 Vbeta and 13 Jbeta. TCRdb recomputed calls from the immunoSEQ multiplex PCR reads with MiXCR, one row per CDR3 protein. Among about 29,000 distinct CDR3 sequences, 85% to 95% were seen once, and the ten largest hold roughly 0.27%.

The receptor was derived from a human donor in good health. Material for sequencing was CD8+ T cells from PBMCs. The chain combines TRBV25-1 with TRBJ2-1; 7 nucleotides agree with TRBD2. CDR3 sequence: CASSGLVGGSTVYNEQFF. Written as DNA, the CDR3 is TGTGCCAGCAGTGGACTCGTCGGGGGGTCTACAGTCTACAATGAGCAGTTCTTC.